The 2 T cell receptor beta chains reported below all come from one sample, sequenced in a study of blood T cell repertoires in COVID-19. The repertoire was sequenced with immunoSEQ multiplex PCR; TCRdb's copy has only in-frame clones and lacks some. The data hold approximately 270,000 clones, with 80% to 90% observed a single time. Sequencing was carried out using PBMCs or T cells enriched from blood (not recorded which). These receptors all come from a woman aged 25 to 45 who had recovered from COVID-19.

The J gene is TRBJ1-2, the V gene TRBV12-3 or TRBV12-4, with D unresolved. This CDR3 spans 12 amino acids. The CDR3 loop reads CVPWNYNYGYTF. The CDR3 region has the DNA TGTGTCCCATGGAACTATAACTATGGCTACACCTTC.

There are many counts of this clone. The rearrangement uses TRBV2 and TRBJ1-3; 7 bases are a match to TRBD1. V was pared by 4 bases and J by 0 bases, with 3 bases of the junction left unmatched. Germline CDR1 SNHLY, CDR2 FYNNEI. CDR3 size: 15 residues. The CDR3 nucleotides are TGTGCCAGCAGTGTCAGGGGGTACTCTGGAAACACCATATATTTT. Protein product: CASSVRGYSGNTIYF.